This T cell receptor beta chain was sequenced for a study of blood T cell repertoires in COVID-19. This CDR3 spans 14 amino acids. V gave up 6 bases and J gave up 4 bases, with 15 bases separating them. Germline V lookup: CDR1 MDHEN, CDR2 SYDVKM. Only in-frame clones appear in the TCRdb table, and some are missing; sequencing was by immunoSEQ multiplex PCR. The table has 200,000 to 250,000 clones, about 83% seen once; the top ten hold approximately 6.6%. The sequenced sample was PBMCs or T cells enriched from blood (not recorded which). V and J are TRBV28 and TRBJ1-1; D is perhaps TRBD1 (6 bases). The receptor was derived from a woman aged 40 to 50 who had recovered from COVID-19. DNA of the CDR3: TGTGCCAGCAGGATGGGGGGGCCGAGCACTGAAGCTTTCTTT. It encodes CASRMGGPSTEAFF.